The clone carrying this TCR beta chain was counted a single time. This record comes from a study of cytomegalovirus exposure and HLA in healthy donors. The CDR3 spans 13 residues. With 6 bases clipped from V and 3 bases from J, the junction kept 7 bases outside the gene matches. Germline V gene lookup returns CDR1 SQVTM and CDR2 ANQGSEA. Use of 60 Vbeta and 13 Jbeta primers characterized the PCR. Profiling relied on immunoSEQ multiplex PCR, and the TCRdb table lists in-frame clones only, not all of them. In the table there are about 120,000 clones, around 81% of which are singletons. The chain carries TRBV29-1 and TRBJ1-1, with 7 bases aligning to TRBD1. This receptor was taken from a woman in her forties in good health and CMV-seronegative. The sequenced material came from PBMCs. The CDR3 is CSVLDRVDTEAFF. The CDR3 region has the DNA TGCAGCGTCTTAGACAGGGTCGACACTGAAGCTTTCTTT.